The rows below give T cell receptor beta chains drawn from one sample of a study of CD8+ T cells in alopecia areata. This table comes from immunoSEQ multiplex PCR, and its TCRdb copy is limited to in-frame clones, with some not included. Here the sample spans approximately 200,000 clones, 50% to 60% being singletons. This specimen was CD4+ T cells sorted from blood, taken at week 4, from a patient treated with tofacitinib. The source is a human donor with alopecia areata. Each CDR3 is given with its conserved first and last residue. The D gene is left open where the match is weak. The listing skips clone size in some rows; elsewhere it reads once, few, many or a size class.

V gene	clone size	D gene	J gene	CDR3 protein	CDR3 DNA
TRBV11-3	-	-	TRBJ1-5	CASSLRGWQGRQPQHF	TGTGCCAGCAGCTTACGAGGTTGGCAGGGGAGGCAGCCCCAGCATTTT
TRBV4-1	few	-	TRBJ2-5	CASSHFRLGEETQYF	TGCGCCAGCAGCCACTTTCGACTGGGGGAAGAGACCCAGTACTTC
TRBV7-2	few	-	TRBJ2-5	CASSRGAQETQYF	TGTGCCAGCAGCCGTGGAGCCCAAGAGACCCAGTACTTC
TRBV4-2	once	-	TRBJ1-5	CASSQEWDQPQHF	TGTGCCAGCAGCCAAGAGTGGGATCAGCCCCAGCATTTT
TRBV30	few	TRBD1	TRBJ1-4	CAWKGGAGEKLFF	TGTGCCTGGAAAGGGGGCGCGGGTGAAAAACTGTTTTTT
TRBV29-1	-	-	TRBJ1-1	CSVEDRSSNTEAFF	TGCAGCGTTGAAGATCGGAGCAGTAACACTGAAGCTTTCTTT
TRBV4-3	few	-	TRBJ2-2	CASSQDVSTGELFF	TGCGCCAGCAGCCAAGATGTAAGCACCGGGGAGCTGTTTTTT
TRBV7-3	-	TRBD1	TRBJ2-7	CASSSTGGSYEQYF	TGTGCCAGCAGCTCAACAGGGGGCTCCTACGAGCAGTACTTC
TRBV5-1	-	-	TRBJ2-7	CASSLDRYYEQYF	TGCGCCAGCAGCTTGGACAGGTACTACGAGCAGTACTTC
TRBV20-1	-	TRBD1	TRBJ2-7	CSAPTGGVQYF	TGCAGTGCTCCAACAGGGGGCGTGCAGTACTTC
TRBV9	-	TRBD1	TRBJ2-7	CASSGTGLGEQYF	TGTGCCAGCAGCGGGACAGGTCTCGGCGAGCAGTACTTC
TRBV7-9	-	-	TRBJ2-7	CASSGGPYEQYF	TGTGCCAGCAGCGGGGGGCCCTACGAGCAGTACTTC
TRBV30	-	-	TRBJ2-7	CACGEAGPYEQYF	TGTGCCTGCGGCGAGGCTGGTCCCTACGAGCAGTACTTC
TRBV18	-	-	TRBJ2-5	CASSPQEETQYF	TGTGCCAGCTCACCCCAGGAAGAGACCCAGTACTTC
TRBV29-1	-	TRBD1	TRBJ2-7	CSVVRDSTYEQYF	TGCAGCGTGGTACGGGACAGTACCTACGAGCAGTACTTC
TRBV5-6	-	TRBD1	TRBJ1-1	CASSLTGQGYTEAFF	TGTGCCAGCAGCTTGACTGGACAGGGATACACTGAAGCTTTCTTT
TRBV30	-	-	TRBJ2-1	CAWSLREQFF	TGTGCCTGGAGCCTCAGAGAGCAGTTCTTC
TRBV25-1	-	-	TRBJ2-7	CASSDTRTGAYEQYF	TGTGCCAGCAGCGACACCCGCACTGGGGCCTACGAGCAGTACTTC
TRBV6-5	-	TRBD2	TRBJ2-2	CASSFGGSNTGELFF	TGTGCCAGCAGTTTCGGGGGGTCGAACACCGGGGAGCTGTTTTTT
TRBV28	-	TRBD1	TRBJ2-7	CASSTDRVYEQYF	TGTGCCAGCAGTACCGACAGGGTCTACGAGCAGTACTTC
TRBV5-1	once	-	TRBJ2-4	CASSLGREDIQYF	TGCGCCAGCAGCTTGGGCAGGGAGGACATTCAGTACTTC
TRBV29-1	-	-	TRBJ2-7	CSVEGRRGNGWQYF	TGCAGCGTTGAAGGTCGAAGGGGCAATGGGTGGCAGTACTTC
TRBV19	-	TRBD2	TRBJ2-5	CASDGGETQYF	TGTGCCAGTGACGGGGGGGAGACCCAGTACTTC
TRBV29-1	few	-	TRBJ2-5	CSVAGPAVTQYF	TGCAGCGTTGCCGGCCCCGCGGTGACCCAGTACTTC
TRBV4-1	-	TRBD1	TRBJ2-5	CASSQEGTGSETQYF	TGCGCCAGCAGCCAAGAAGGGACAGGGTCGGAGACCCAGTACTTC